This TCR beta chain was sequenced for a study of blood T cells in healthy people across ages. Study-wide context: Through template switching, about one barcoded beta molecule was captured per two T cells, as measured in model experiments. Study conclusions and caveats: Older age coincided with a roughly linear decline in TCR beta diversity per million T cells. PBMCs that were unsorted prevented a conclusive naive versus antigen-experienced comparison.

This clonotype turned up a few times. Its cognate antigen is unknown. Through a sample-barcoded 5' primer and a J-beta primer mix, a second PCR was run for 7 to 11 cycles. TCRdb passed the 5' RACE reads through MiXCR, listing each CDR3 protein once. The sample yields about a million distinct CDR3 sequences, about 48% seen once. This CDR3 is 14 amino acids long. The germline V gene has CDR1 MGHDK and CDR2 SYGVNS. V was trimmed by 3 bases and J by 8 bases, leaving 16 bases between them. This sequence joins TRBV25-1 and TRBJ1-2, with D unclear. The clonotype originates from a man aged 30-40 years in good health. Sequences were obtained from blood. CDR3: CASSDPGIGEGYTF. The CDR3 nucleotides read TGTGCCAGCAGTGATCCGGGGATCGGAGAGGGCTACACCTTC.